Listed below are T cell receptor beta chains from one sample, sequenced in a study of T cell responses to AZD1222 COVID-19 vaccine. Measured with immunoSEQ multiplex PCR; TCRdb has only the in-frame clones, and not every one. The top ten clones hold around a tenth of a sample with about 180,000 clones, approximately 86% of them seen once. This specimen consisted of peripheral blood, obtained 28 days after the second AZD1222 dose. These receptors all come from an adult who received the AZD1222 COVID-19 vaccine. The CDR3 runs from the conserved cysteine through the conserved F or W. A D gene is named only where the DNA matches it firmly. Where a row states a size, it is once, few, many or the class of an expanded clone; other rows omit it.

v_gene	abundance	j_gene	d_gene	CDR3aa	CDR3nt
TRBV5-1	.	TRBJ2-1	TRBD2	CASSTVSGGAYEQFF	TGCGCCAGCAGCACCGTTAGCGGGGGGGCGTATGAGCAGTTCTTC
TRBV6-1	.	TRBJ1-5	.	CASSEPAGLSNQPQHF	TGTGCCAGCAGTGAACCGGCAGGGCTCAGCAATCAGCCCCAGCATTTT
TRBV23-1	.	TRBJ1-5	.	CASGGRYNSNQPQHF	TGCGCCAGCGGAGGGCGGTATAATAGCAATCAGCCCCAGCATTTT
TRBV19	.	TRBJ2-7	.	CASSPGVGAYEQYF	TGTGCCAGTAGTCCGGGCGTGGGAGCCTACGAGCAGTACTTC
TRBV21-1	.	TRBJ1-2	.	CASSKPWTAANYGYTF	TGTGCCAGCAGCAAACCATGGACAGCGGCTAACTATGGCTACACCTTC
TRBV28	few	TRBJ1-1	.	CASSLGQALQGPEAFF	TGTGCCAGCAGTTTAGGGCAGGCCTTACAAGGCCCTGAAGCTTTCTTT
TRBV11-2	.	TRBJ1-2	TRBD1	CASSLGTATGYGYTF	TGTGCCAGCAGCTTGGGGACAGCCACGGGCTATGGCTACACCTTC
TRBV15	.	TRBJ1-2	.	CATSRDQQSHGYTF	TGTGCCACCAGCAGAGATCAACAGTCGCATGGCTACACCTTC
TRBV10-3	.	TRBJ1-1	.	CAISDVTGEAFF	TGTGCCATCAGTGATGTAACAGGTGAAGCTTTCTTT
TRBV2	.	TRBJ2-1	TRBD2	CASSETSGGGEQFF	TGTGCCAGCAGTGAGACTAGCGGGGGAGGTGAGCAGTTCTTC
TRBV4-2	.	TRBJ1-2	.	CASSQDRGSFGYTF	TGTGCCAGCAGCCAAGATCGAGGAAGTTTTGGCTACACCTTC
TRBV5-6	.	TRBJ2-7	.	CASSQDSSYEQYF	TGTGCCAGCAGCCAGGACAGCTCCTACGAGCAGTACTTC
TRBV30	.	TRBJ2-2	TRBD2	CAWTSGNTGELFF	TGTGCCTGGACTAGCGGGAACACCGGGGAGCTGTTTTTT
TRBV28	.	TRBJ1-5	.	CASSLFARARNQPQHF	TGTGCCAGCAGTTTATTCGCCAGGGCGCGCAATCAGCCCCAGCATTTT
TRBV5-5	.	TRBJ1-1	.	CASSLWAGMLNTEAFF	TGTGCCAGCAGCTTGTGGGCAGGAATGCTGAACACTGAAGCTTTCTTT
TRBV27	.	TRBJ1-6	.	CASSLLFGGDSPLHF	TGTGCCAGCAGTTTATTGTTTGGGGGAGATTCACCCCTCCACTTT
TRBV4-3	.	TRBJ2-5	TRBD2	CASSQGPGGVEETQYF	TGCGCCAGCAGCCAAGGTCCGGGGGGGGTCGAAGAGACCCAGTACTTC
TRBV3-1/TRBV3-2	.	TRBJ1-1	.	CASSQGMGTEAFF	TGTGCCAGCAGCCAGGGAATGGGAACTGAAGCTTTCTTT
TRBV25-1	.	TRBJ1-1	.	CASSELWDSTSEAFF	TGTGCCAGCAGTGAATTATGGGATTCTACATCCGAAGCTTTCTTT
TRBV11-2	.	TRBJ2-3	TRBD2	CASSLAGGPDTQYF	TGTGCCAGCAGCTTAGCGGGGGGGCCAGATACGCAGTATTTT
TRBV29-1	.	TRBJ2-5	TRBD1	CSVGRTGGEETQYF	TGCAGCGTTGGCCGGACAGGGGGCGAAGAGACCCAGTACTTC
TRBV5-4	.	TRBJ1-1	.	CASSLDPNTEAFF	TGTGCCAGCAGCTTGGACCCGAACACTGAAGCTTTCTTT
TRBV5-6	.	TRBJ2-3	TRBD1	CASSLGGTGVPDTQYF	TGTGCCAGCAGCTTGGGCGGGACAGGGGTCCCAGATACGCAGTATTTT
TRBV5-8	.	TRBJ1-5	.	CASSLGYHTGSGQPQHF	TGTGCCAGCAGCTTGGGGTACCACACAGGGTCGGGTCAGCCCCAGCATTTT
TRBV7-2	once	TRBJ2-4	.	CASSLGVQGPQYF	TGTGCCAGCAGCCTAGGGGTACAGGGCCCCCAGTACTTC
TRBV7-8	.	TRBJ1-2	TRBD1	CASSTQGYGYTF	TGTGCCAGCAGCACACAGGGGTATGGCTACACCTTC
TRBV9	.	TRBJ2-3	TRBD1	CASSPRTGAQDTQYF	TGTGCCAGCAGCCCTCGGACAGGGGCCCAAGATACGCAGTATTTT
TRBV2	few	TRBJ1-5	.	CASSDSNQPQHF	TGTGCCAGCAGTGATAGCAATCAGCCCCAGCATTTT